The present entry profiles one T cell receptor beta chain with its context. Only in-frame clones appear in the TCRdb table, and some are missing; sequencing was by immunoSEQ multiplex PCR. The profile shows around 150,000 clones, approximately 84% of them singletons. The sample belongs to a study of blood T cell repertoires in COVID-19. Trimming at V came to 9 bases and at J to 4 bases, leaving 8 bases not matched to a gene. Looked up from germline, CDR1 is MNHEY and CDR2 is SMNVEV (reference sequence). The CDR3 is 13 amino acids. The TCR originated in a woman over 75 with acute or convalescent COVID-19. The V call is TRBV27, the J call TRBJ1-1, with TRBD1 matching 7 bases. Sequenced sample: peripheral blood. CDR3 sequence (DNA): TGTGCCAGTTGGACAGGAGTGGTCACTGAAGCTTTCTTT. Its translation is CASWTGVVTEAFF.